This TCR beta chain originates from a study of cytomegalovirus exposure and HLA in healthy donors. Primers included in the PCR were 60 Vbeta and 13 Jbeta primers. Repertoires were generated with immunoSEQ multiplex PCR, while TCRdb's copy carries only in-frame clones and drops some. The sample consists of about 160,000 clones, around 80% of them appearing once. The V gene end was trimmed by 4 bases and the J gene end by 1 base; junction bases not matched to a gene: 7. CDR3 length: 16 amino acids. Germline V CDR1 and CDR2: ENHRY, SYGVKD. Only one count was recorded for this clone. The TCR originated in a man aged 35 to 55 in good health and CMV-seronegative. The sequenced sample consisted of PBMCs. The chain is built from TRBV10-3 and TRBJ1-3, with 7 bases identical to TRBD1. The CDR3, as DNA: TGTGCCATCAGTGCCCAACAGGGGCCTTCTGGAAACACCATATATTTT. It encodes CAISAQQGPSGNTIYF.